The T cell receptor (beta chain) described here comes from a study of blood T cell repertoires in COVID-19. Study as a whole: Samples taken during acute and convalescent COVID-19 were collected in the United States, Italy and Spain.

TCRdb's copy holds only in-frame clones and misses some; the assay was immunoSEQ multiplex PCR. Of about 250,000 clones listed, 75% to 90% are singletons. This CDR3 spans 15 amino acids. The germline V gene has CDR1 LNHDA and CDR2 SQIVND (reference sequence). V gave up 6 bases and J gave up 0 bases, with 12 bases separating them. This chain joins TRBV19 and TRBJ1-5, with D unclear. Sequences were obtained from peripheral blood. This TCR was sampled from a woman aged 25 to 45 with active or convalescent COVID-19. DNA for the CDR3: TGTGCCAGTAGATCAACATATCTTAGCAATCAGCCCCAGCATTTT. This gives the protein CASRSTYLSNQPQHF.